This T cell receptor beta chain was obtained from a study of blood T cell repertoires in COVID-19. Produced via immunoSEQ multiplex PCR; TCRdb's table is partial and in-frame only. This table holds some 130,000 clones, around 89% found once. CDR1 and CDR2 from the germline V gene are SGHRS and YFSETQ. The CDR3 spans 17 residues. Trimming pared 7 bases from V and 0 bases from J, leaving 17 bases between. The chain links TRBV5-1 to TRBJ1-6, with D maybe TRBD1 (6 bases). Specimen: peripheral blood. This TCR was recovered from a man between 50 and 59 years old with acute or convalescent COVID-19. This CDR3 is CASSQSSGVSYNSPLHF. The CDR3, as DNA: TGCGCCAGCTCTCAAAGCTCAGGGGTCTCCTATAATTCACCCCTCCACTTT.